This T cell receptor (beta chain) was identified in a study of cytomegalovirus exposure and HLA in healthy donors. Points from the study as a whole: A highly shared variant cluster was judged a likely technical artifact.

A multiplex PCR was run with 60 Vbeta primers and 13 Jbeta primers. TCRdb's table, derived via immunoSEQ multiplex PCR, lists solely in-frame clones and lacks some. The sample includes over 150,000 clones, roughly three quarters of them seen just once. After removal of 4 bases from V and 8 bases from J, the junction contained 10 bases not matched to a gene. The CDR3 is made up of 15 amino acids. Germline V gene lookup returns CDR1 SGDLS and CDR2 YYNGEE. Of note for this clone: Its antigen is undetermined.

The specimen was PBMCs. The sequence derives from a woman in her forties or fifties in good health and CMV-seropositive. The chain couples TRBV9 to TRBJ2-7; 12 bases map to TRBD2. Written as DNA, the CDR3 is TGTGCCAGCAGCCTGACTAGCGGGAGAGTGGGCCAGCAGTACTTC. This encodes CASSLTSGRVGQQYF.